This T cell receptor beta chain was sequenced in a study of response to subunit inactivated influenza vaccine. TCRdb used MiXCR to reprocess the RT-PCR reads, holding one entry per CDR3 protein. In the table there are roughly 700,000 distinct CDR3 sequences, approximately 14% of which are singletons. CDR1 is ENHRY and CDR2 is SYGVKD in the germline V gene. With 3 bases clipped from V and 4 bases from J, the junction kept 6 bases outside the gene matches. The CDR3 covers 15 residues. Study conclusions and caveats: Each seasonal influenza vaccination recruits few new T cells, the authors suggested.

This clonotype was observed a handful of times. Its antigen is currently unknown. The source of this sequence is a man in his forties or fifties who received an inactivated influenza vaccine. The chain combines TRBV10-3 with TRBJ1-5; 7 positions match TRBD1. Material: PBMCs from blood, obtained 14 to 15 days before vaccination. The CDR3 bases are TGTGCCATCAGTGAAAGGGGGACAGTAAATCAGCCCCAGCATTTT. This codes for CAISERGTVNQPQHF.